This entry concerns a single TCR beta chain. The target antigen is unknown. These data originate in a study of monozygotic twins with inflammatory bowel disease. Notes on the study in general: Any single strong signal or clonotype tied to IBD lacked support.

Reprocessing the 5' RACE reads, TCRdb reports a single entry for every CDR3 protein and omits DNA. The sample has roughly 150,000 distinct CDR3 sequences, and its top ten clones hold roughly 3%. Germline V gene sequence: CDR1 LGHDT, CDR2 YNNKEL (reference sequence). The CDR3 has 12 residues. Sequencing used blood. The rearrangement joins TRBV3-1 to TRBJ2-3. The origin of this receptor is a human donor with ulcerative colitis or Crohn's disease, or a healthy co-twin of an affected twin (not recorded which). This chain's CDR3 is CASSQLADTQYF.